What follows is one TCR beta chain and its context. The antigen is not known. This specimen comes from a study of shared clonotypes between healthy human individuals. Assay execution took place at the deep level. Clones were sequenced by immunoSEQ multiplex PCR, and TCRdb holds only the in-frame ones, with some missing. The sample holds roughly 2 million clones, about 95% seen once. Overall study results and limits: Rarefaction indicated that sorted-subset sequencing remained incomplete although depth was large. Among the subsets, naive ones generally showed larger estimated richness than memory ones.

All donors were Caucasian adults living in Nashville, Tennessee. This CDR3 region has 16 residues. J lost 3 bases, V lost 5 bases, and 11 bases had no gene match. CDR1 and CDR2 from the germline V gene are SGHVS and FQNEAQ. The specimen was naive CD4+ T cells sorted from blood. Sample subset: CD45RA+ positively selected. The chain couples TRBV7-8 to TRBJ2-5, with 8 bases identical to TRBD2. This TCR was sampled from a man between 18 and 35 years old in good health. CDR3 coding DNA: TGTGCCAGCAGCCGCGTTACGACTAGCGCAAAAGAGACCCAGTACTTC. Amino acid sequence: CASSRVTTSAKETQYF.